This T cell receptor (beta chain) was obtained from a study of T cell responses to AZD1222 COVID-19 vaccine. Background on the study: Second doses at about 4 or about 12 weeks were pooled.

Trimming at V came to 1 base and at J to 6 bases, leaving 4 bases not matched to a gene. CDR3 length: 14 amino acids. Germline V lookup: CDR1 SGDLS, CDR2 YYNGEE. Here immunoSEQ multiplex PCR was the method, and the copy in TCRdb shows in-frame clones only, minus some. This repertoire shows fewer than 140,000 clones, almost 90% found once; its top ten account for about 4.8%. Notes on this clone: Its antigen is undetermined.

Study conclusions and caveats: The sample set comprised mostly white British donors with more females, and clonal diversity was possibly underestimated. Reportedly, nearly half the spike-specific TCRs target unmutated variant regions. Across spike, vaccine-associated CD4 TCRs were found, dominant at 160-218 and 743-854.

This chain links TRBV9 with TRBJ2-7, with 10 bases lining up with TRBD2. The TCR sequence derives from an adult in good health. The sample was peripheral blood, taken on day 0 of AZD1222 vaccination. CDR3 loop: CASSVSLAGTEQYF. CDR3 sequence (DNA): TGTGCCAGCAGCGTATCACTAGCGGGGACCGAGCAGTACTTC.